This passage covers 24 T cell receptor beta chains from one sample sequenced in a study of monozygotic twins with inflammatory bowel disease. Reprocessing the 5' RACE reads, TCRdb reports a single entry for every CDR3 protein and omits DNA. The sample is made up of about 160,000 distinct CDR3 sequences, and the top ten hold 2.5% to 3% of it. The sample comprised blood. The receptors here all came from a human donor with ulcerative colitis or Crohn's disease, or a healthy co-twin of an affected twin (not recorded which).

The genes are TRBV12-3 or TRBV12-4 and TRBJ2-1; no DNA is available, so the TRBD1 call from TCRdb remains unchecked. The CDR3 totals 15 residues. The CDR3: CASSQDGGRYNEQFF.

J is TRBJ2-1 and V is TRBV9; the TRBD2 assignment by TCRdb is unverifiable without DNA. This CDR3 contains 16 residues. The germline V gene has CDR1 SGDLS and CDR2 YYNGEE. The CDR3 sequence is CASSVETFRRGSEQFF.

This chain uses TRBV9 with TRBJ2-7; without DNA, the TCRdb call of TRBD1 cannot be checked. Germline V gene lookup returns CDR1 SGDLS and CDR2 YYNGEE. The CDR3 has 17 amino acids. The CDR3 loop is CASSVATKETGSYEQYF.

This chain uses TRBV6-1 with TRBJ2-7. The germline gives CDR1 MNHNS, CDR2 SASEGT. The length of the CDR3 is 12 residues. The CDR3 loop is CASSFRSYEQYF.

The gene calls are TRBV7-2 and TRBJ2-6; with no DNA, the TCRdb D assignment of TRBD1 cannot be verified. From germline, CDR1 is SGHTA and CDR2 FQGNSA. The CDR3 runs to 15 residues. The chain's CDR3 is CASSLGQEGANVLTF.

V usage is TRBV7-3 and J usage is TRBJ2-1; TCRdb's D call of TRBD1 is untestable without DNA. Germline V gives CDR1 SGHTA, CDR2 FQGTGA. The CDR3 runs to 14 residues. The CDR3 loop reads CASSIGTAYNEQFF.

The chain recombines TRBV5-4 with TRBJ2-7; the D call of TRBD1 rests on TCRdb alone, since no DNA is present to check it. The CDR3 consists of 14 residues. Germline lookup yields CDR1 SGHNT and CDR2 YYREEE (reference sequence). CDR3 sequence reads: CASSLGGRPYEQYF.

The chain is built from TRBV5-1 and TRBJ2-7; the D call of TRBD1 rests on TCRdb alone, since no DNA is present to check it. The CDR3 has 14 residues. Per the germline V gene, CDR1 is SGHRS and CDR2 is YFSETQ. This CDR3 is CASKPATGDYEQYF. The full variable domain, with the rest looked up from reference TRBV5-1 and TRBJ2-7, is KAGVTQTPRYLIKTRGQQVTLSCSPISGHRSVSWYQQTPGQGLQFLFEYFSETQRNKGNFPGRFSGRQFSNSRSEMNVSTLELGDSALYLCASKPATGDYEQYFGPGTRLTVT.

The chain has TRBV7-2 and TRBJ2-3. The germline V gene has CDR1 SGHTA and CDR2 FQGNSA. The CDR3 runs 13 residues. The CDR3 sequence: CASLLDPTDTQYF.

This chain uses TRBV7-9 with TRBJ1-4. Germline V gene lookup returns CDR1 SEHNR and CDR2 FQNEAQ (reference sequence). This CDR3 has 13 amino acids. The chain's CDR3 is CASSLGEGEKLFF.

The chain recombines TRBV6-2 or TRBV6-3 with TRBJ1-1. This CDR3 region has 13 residues. The germline V gene has CDR1 MNHEY and CDR2 SVGEGT. The CDR3 loop is CASISGGNDEAFF.

The genes are TRBV4-2 and TRBJ2-1; TCRdb returns TRBD2, unconfirmable since there is no DNA. CDR3 length: 17 residues. The germline V gene has CDR1 LGHNA and CDR2 YNFKEQ. This chain's CDR3 is CARSQDPFPTAGNEQFF.

This chain joins TRBV30 and TRBJ2-7; the D call of TRBD2 rests on TCRdb alone, since no DNA is present to check it. The CDR3 has 15 residues. Looked up from germline, CDR1 is GTSNPN and CDR2 is SVGIG (reference sequence). CDR3 residues: CAWFPVGTSDYEQYF.

The CDR3 region is CASSPPEIGYNEQFF. The chain links TRBV18 to TRBJ2-1. This CDR3 contains 15 residues. Germline assignment: CDR1 KGHSH and CDR2 LQKENI.

The chain is built from TRBV6-5 and TRBJ2-3; TCRdb's assignment of TRBD1 cannot be checked, as there is no DNA. This CDR3 has 15 amino acids. CDR1 MNHEY and CDR2 SVGAGI come from the germline V gene. CDR3 residues: CASSYSRGGSDTQYF.

The V gene is TRBV28, the J gene TRBJ1-6; TCRdb returns TRBD1, unconfirmable since there is no DNA. Germline CDR1 reads MDHEN; CDR2 reads SYDVKM. The CDR3 has 14 residues. This CDR3 is CASTERDRGPHLHF.

This chain joins TRBV27 and TRBJ2-7; the D gene TCRdb calls, TRBD1, cannot be checked with no DNA. The CDR3 is 15 residues long. Germline V lookup: CDR1 MNHEY, CDR2 SMNVEV (reference sequence). CDR3 sequence: CASSLVTGVVYEQYF.

The chain couples TRBV3-1 to TRBJ1-1. This CDR3 region has 11 residues. Germline loops: CDR1 LGHDT, CDR2 YNNKEL (reference sequence). The CDR3 is CASSQSGEAFF.

The CDR3 reads CASSVTPNTEAFF. The chain couples TRBV27 to TRBJ1-1. The CDR3 totals 13 residues. Germline V lookup: CDR1 MNHEY, CDR2 SMNVEV (reference sequence).

This chain connects TRBV11-2 to TRBJ2-2; the D call of TRBD1 rests on TCRdb alone, since no DNA is present to check it. CDR3 size: 15 residues. The V gene's germline CDR1 is SGHAT and CDR2 FQNNGV. CDR3 loop: CASSLPPTNTGELFF.

This chain connects TRBV24-1 to TRBJ2-1; the D call of TRBD1 rests on TCRdb alone, since no DNA is present to check it. The germline V gene has CDR1 KGHDR and CDR2 SFDVKD. This CDR3 is built from 15 residues. CDR3 residues: CATSAVDRIYNEQVF.

The V gene is TRBV29-1, the J gene TRBJ2-2; the TRBD1 assignment by TCRdb is unverifiable without DNA. This CDR3 is built from 13 residues. From germline, CDR1 is SQVTM and CDR2 ANQGSEA. The CDR3: CSAGGPNTGELFF.

This CDR3 reads CASSLDLWDTEAFF. The rearrangement joins TRBV7-3 to TRBJ1-1. The CDR3 has 14 residues. Germline CDR1 and CDR2: SGHTA and FQGTGA.

This rearrangement joins TRBV28 to TRBJ1-2; the TCRdb D gene call, TRBD1, has no DNA to confirm it. Germline loops: CDR1 MDHEN, CDR2 SYDVKM. CDR3 length: 12 amino acids. Here the CDR3 reads CASNYRENGYTF.